The 32 T cell receptor beta chains in this list originate from one sample, sequenced in a study of blood T cell repertoires in COVID-19. The assay was immunoSEQ multiplex PCR, and TCRdb's table has in-frame clones only and misses some. Of about 440,000 clones listed, roughly 90% were seen once; the top ten hold over 4%. Material: peripheral blood. These receptors were collected from a woman in her thirties with acute or convalescent COVID-19.

This clone was seen a few times. This chain joins TRBV5-5 and TRBJ1-1; D is possibly TRBD1 (6 bases). Deletions cut 0 bases from V and 2 bases from J, with 11 bases between. Germline lookup yields CDR1 SGHKS and CDR2 YYEKEE (reference sequence). The CDR3 length is 15 residues. The CDR3 sequence: CASSLEGHQNTEAFF. In DNA form, the CDR3 reads TGTGCCAGCAGCTTGGAGGGACACCAAAACACTGAAGCTTTCTTT.

This sequence joins TRBV7-6 and TRBJ2-3; 11 bases agree with TRBD2. The ends lost 0 bases at V and 5 bases at J; junction bases unmatched: 4. In germline, CDR1 is SGHVS, CDR2 FNYEAQ. The CDR3 runs to 16 residues. CDR3 in DNA: TGTGCCAGCAGCTTAGCCGTAGCGGGGGGGCAAGATACGCAGTATTTT. Its protein product is CASSLAVAGGQDTQYF. The whole variable domain, remainder taken from reference TRBV7-6 and TRBJ2-3, is GAGVSQSPRYKVTKRGQDVALRCDPISGHVSLYWYRQALGQGPEFLTYFNYEAQQDKSGLPNDRFSAERPEGSISTLTIQRTEQRDSAMYRCASSLAVAGGQDTQYFGPGTRLTVL.

CDR3: CSVGDTYGYTF. The CDR3, as DNA: TGCAGCGTAGGGGACACCTATGGCTACACCTTC. This chain uses TRBV29-1 with TRBJ1-2; D might be TRBD1 (6 bases). The V gene's germline CDR1 is SQVTM and CDR2 ANQGSEA. This CDR3 contains 11 residues. V lost 6 bases to trimming and J lost 4 bases, with 9 bases between them. The entire variable domain, with the rest obtained from reference TRBV29-1 and TRBJ1-2, is as follows: SAVISQKPSRDICQRGTSLTIQCQVDSQVTMMFWYRQQPGQSLTLIATANQGSEATYESGFVIDKFPISRPNLTFSTLTVSNMSPEDSSIYLCSVGDTYGYTFGSGTRLTVV.

The rearrangement links TRBV27 to TRBJ2-6, with TRBD1 matching 9 bases. The CDR3 covers 18 residues. Trimming cost V 2 bases and J 4 bases; bases outside gene matches: 9. Per the germline V gene, CDR1 is MNHEY and CDR2 is SMNVEV (reference sequence). The CDR3: CASSLSPTGGKGANVLTF. The DNA for the CDR3 is TGTGCCAGCAGTTTAAGTCCGACAGGGGGAAAAGGGGCCAACGTCCTGACTTTC.

This chain's CDR3 is CASSIAGGSTDTQYF. The CDR3 DNA reads TGCGCCAGCAGTATAGCGGGGGGGAGCACAGATACGCAGTATTTT. The chain carries TRBV10-2 and TRBJ2-3, with TRBD2 matching over 11 bases. Trimming at V came to 5 bases and at J to 0 bases, leaving 1 base not matched to a gene. The CDR3 covers 15 residues. Germline V gives CDR1 WSHSY, CDR2 SAAADI.

J is TRBJ2-3 and V is TRBV5-4; 7 positions agree with TRBD2. CDR1 and CDR2 from the germline V gene are SGHNT and YYREEE (reference sequence). J was trimmed by 2 bases and V by 2 bases; bases with no gene match: 5. The CDR3 is made up of 15 amino acids. CDR3 nucleotides: TGTGCCAGCAGCTTAGGAGCGGGGACCACAGATACGCAGTATTTT. Translating gives CASSLGAGTTDTQYF.

The chain employs TRBV7-6 and TRBJ1-4, with 7 bases aligning to TRBD1. The CDR3 contains 16 residues. The germline CDR1 and CDR2 sequences are SGHVS and FNYEAQ. V gave up 5 bases and J gave up 8 bases; unmatched junction bases: 14. This chain's CDR3 is CASSPALNRGMEKLFF. CDR3 nucleotide sequence: TGTGCCAGCAGCCCCGCGCTCAACAGGGGTATGGAAAAACTGTTTTTT.

CDR3 bases: TGTGCCAGCAGTCATGACAGAGCCTACGAGCAGTACTTC. Translating gives CASSHDRAYEQYF. J is TRBJ2-7 and V is TRBV12-3 or TRBV12-4; weak D call: TRBD1 (5 bases). This CDR3 has 13 residues. The ends were cut back, 5 bases at V and 2 bases at J, with 10 bases in the middle.

On this clone itself: This specimen includes other DNA sequences encoding the same CDR3. V gene TRBV27 combines with J gene TRBJ1-1; D remains ambiguous. Germline V gene sequence: CDR1 MNHEY, CDR2 SMNVEV (reference sequence). With 6 bases removed from V and 1 base from J, the gap between germline ends came to 9 bases. CDR3 length: 13 residues. CDR3 sequence: CASSPRGNTEAFF. CDR3 bases: TGTGCCAGCAGCCCACGGGGGAACACTGAAGCTTTCTTT.

The rearrangement links TRBV5-1 to TRBJ2-7; TRBD1 matches at 8 bases. The CDR3 covers 15 residues. Germline loops: CDR1 SGHRS, CDR2 YFSETQ. Losses at the gene ends were 4 bases for V and 4 bases for J; bases not matched to a gene: 10. The CDR3 loop is CASSPSPGQEYEQYF. The DNA for the CDR3 is TGCGCCAGCAGCCCGTCACCGGGACAGGAGTACGAGCAGTACTTC.

The genes are TRBV5-4 and TRBJ2-3, with TRBD2 matching over 15 bases. Germline values: CDR1 SGHNT, CDR2 YYREEE (reference sequence). The V and J ends lost 0 bases and 5 bases, in that order; junction bases with no gene match: 7. The CDR3 sequence is 18 residues long. The CDR3 protein is CASSLALGTSGGRDTQYF. DNA of the CDR3: TGTGCCAGCAGCTTGGCTTTAGGGACTAGCGGGGGGAGAGATACGCAGTATTTT. Combining the CDR3 with reference TRBV5-4 and TRBJ2-3 gives the whole variable domain ETGVTQSPTHLIKTRGQQVTLRCSSQSGHNTVSWYQQALGQGPQFIFQYYREEENGRGNFPPRFSGLQFPNYSSELNVNALELDDSALYLCASSLALGTSGGRDTQYFGPGTRLTVL.

This clone was seen once. The rearrangement uses TRBV6-6 and TRBJ2-5; possible D gene TRBD1, 5 bases. The V end was cut by 7 bases, the J end by 5 bases, with 14 bases between. Germline V lookup: CDR1 MNHNY, CDR2 SVGAGI (reference sequence). The CDR3 is 13 residues long. CDR3 nucleotides: TGTGCCAGCACCCCAGGGATTTGGGAGACCCAGTACTTC. Residues: CASTPGIWETQYF.

This clone has a single count. V usage is TRBV28 and J usage is TRBJ2-7; D may be TRBD2 (6 bases). The germline gives CDR1 MDHEN, CDR2 SYDVKM. This CDR3 is 15 amino acids long. V lost 6 bases to trimming and J lost 3 bases, with 18 bases between them. The DNA of the CDR3 is TGTGCCAGCAGCCCAGGACGGGGGTACAACTACGAGCAGTACTTC. This encodes CASSPGRGYNYEQYF.

In DNA, the CDR3 is TGCGCCAGCAGCCCGGACCGGACAGGGAGGAACACTGAAGCTTTCTTT. Amino acid sequence: CASSPDRTGRNTEAFF. The chain is built from TRBV5-1 and TRBJ1-1; TRBD1 agrees at 8 bases. Per the germline V gene, CDR1 is SGHRS and CDR2 is YFSETQ. The trim removed 4 bases at V and 1 base at J, leaving 9 bases unmatched. This CDR3 is built from 16 residues. Full variable domain (remainder filled in from reference TRBV5-1 and TRBJ1-1): KAGVTQTPRYLIKTRGQQVTLSCSPISGHRSVSWYQQTPGQGLQFLFEYFSETQRNKGNFPGRFSGRQFSNSRSEMNVSTLELGDSALYLCASSPDRTGRNTEAFFGQGTRLTVV.

The chain employs TRBV5-1 and TRBJ2-1; D is possibly TRBD2 (7 bases). V was clipped by 2 bases and J by 4 bases, with 13 bases between them. Germline loops: CDR1 SGHRS, CDR2 YFSETQ. The length of the CDR3 is 15 residues. As DNA, the CDR3 is TGCGCCAGCAGCTTTACGGGGGGCGAGTACAATGAGCAGTTCTTC. This encodes CASSFTGGEYNEQFF.

The genes are TRBV11-3 and TRBJ2-5; TRBD1 is a possible D gene (6 bases). Germline CDR1 SGHNT, CDR2 YENEEA. V lost 5 bases to trimming and J lost 3 bases, with 16 bases between them. The CDR3 runs 15 residues. CDR3 amino acids: CASSTTRPGEETQYF. CDR3 nucleotide sequence: TGTGCCAGCAGCACAACGCGCCCAGGGGAAGAGACCCAGTACTTC.

The V call is TRBV21-1, the J call TRBJ2-7; no DNA check was done on the table's D call, TRBD1. TRBV21-1 is tagged as a pseudogene. CDR3 length: 17 residues. The CDR3 loop is CASSKFPRQGSSYEQYF. CDR3 in DNA: TGTGCCAGCAGCAAATTCCCCCGACAGGGGAGCTCCTACGAGCAGTACTTC.

The CDR3 loop reads CSVEVGSGYTF. DNA for the CDR3: TGCAGCGTTGAGGTAGGGAGCGGCTACACCTTC. This rearrangement joins TRBV29-1 to TRBJ1-2; D unclear. The CDR3 length is 11 residues. Germline V lookup: CDR1 SQVTM, CDR2 ANQGSEA. With 3 bases removed from V and 8 bases from J, the gap between germline ends came to 10 bases.

This sequence joins TRBV18 and TRBJ1-6, with a weak D call TRBD1 (6 bases). V lost 3 bases and J 9 bases, leaving 24 bases between the germline ends. Germline CDR1 and CDR2: KGHSH and LQKENI. The CDR3 contains 18 residues. CDR3 DNA sequence: TGTGCCAGCTCACCCCATCCCCGCAGGGGCTCAAAGATTTCACCCCTCCACTTT. It specifies CASSPHPRRGSKISPLHF.

This chain uses TRBV28 with TRBJ2-7; the match to TRBD1 covers 11 bases. CDR1 and CDR2 (germline): MDHEN, SYDVKM. The CDR3 loop spans 13 amino acids. The junction had 2 bases not matched to a gene; V was cut back by 6 bases and J by 4 bases. Here the CDR3 reads CASRRDRGYEQYF. As DNA, the CDR3 is TGTGCCAGCAGGAGGGACAGGGGGTACGAGCAGTACTTC. Supplemented by reference TRBV28 and TRBJ2-7, the full variable domain reads DVKVTQSSRYLVKRTGEKVFLECVQDMDHENMFWYRQDPGLGLRLIYFSYDVKMKEKGDIPEGYSVSREKKERFSLILESASTNQTSMYLCASRRDRGYEQYFGPGTRLTVT.

Only one count was recorded for this clone. The genes are TRBV3-1 (or the pseudogene TRBV3-2) and TRBJ1-4; 7 nucleotides align to TRBD1. Trimming cost V 4 bases and J 7 bases; bases outside gene matches: 6. This CDR3 comprises 14 residues. Per the germline V gene, CDR1 is LGHDT and CDR2 is YNNKEL (reference sequence). In nucleotides, the CDR3 is TGTGCCAGCAGCCGGACAGGAGCCCTTGAAAAACTGTTTTTT. Its protein product is CASSRTGALEKLFF.

V is TRBV29-1 and J is TRBJ2-2; the D gene is possibly TRBD2 (7 bases). The CDR3 length is 16 residues. Germline V gene data show CDR1 as SQVTM and CDR2 as ANQGSEA. Between the trimmed V and J ends, which lost 7 bases and 0 bases, there was a span of 18 bases. CDR3 loop: CSAQGLNEPNTGELFF. CDR3 coding DNA: TGCAGCGCACAGGGACTAAACGAACCGAACACCGGGGAGCTGTTTTTT.

Here the CDR3 DNA reads TGTGCCAGCAGTAAGCACAGTTTCACCGGGGAGCTGTTTTTT. Residues: CASSKHSFTGELFF. This rearrangement joins TRBV6-4 to TRBJ2-2; D is unclear. V was shortened by 5 bases and J by 4 bases, with 11 bases between the two germline ends. The germline gives CDR1 MRHNA, CDR2 SNTAGT. The CDR3 is 14 residues long.

The chain is built from TRBV30 and TRBJ1-5; 7 nucleotides match TRBD1. Germline-derived CDR1 and CDR2 are GTSNPN and SVGIG (reference sequence). CDR3 length equals 13 residues. The V segment lost 3 bases and the J segment 5 bases; nucleotides outside the gene matches: 4. The CDR3 bases are TGTGCCTGGAGCGCCACAGGGGATCAGCCCCAGCATTTT. Translating it yields CAWSATGDQPQHF.

The CDR3: CASCAGGYNSPLHF. CDR3 sequence (DNA): TGTGCCAGTTGTGCAGGGGGGTATAATTCACCCCTCCACTTT. J is TRBJ1-6 and V is TRBV6-5; 7 bases agree with TRBD1. The CDR3 spans 14 residues. Germline V gene sequence: CDR1 MNHEY, CDR2 SVGAGI. Unmatched junction bases numbered 6, after V lost 9 bases and J lost 4 bases.

The chain carries TRBV5-4 and TRBJ2-7; 7 bases map to TRBD2. The CDR3 consists of 13 residues. The V gene end was trimmed by 4 bases and the J gene end by 2 bases; junction bases not matched to a gene: 3. Germline CDR1 reads SGHNT; CDR2 reads YYREEE (reference sequence). The CDR3 nucleotides are TGTGCCAGCAGCGGGAGGGAAACCTACGAGCAGTACTTC. It codes for CASSGRETYEQYF.

The chain joins TRBV5-1 to TRBJ1-4, with 7 bases fitting TRBD1. V gave up 4 bases and J gave up 6 bases; unmatched junction bases: 3. The CDR3 extends over 13 amino acids. Germline CDR1 and CDR2: SGHRS and YFSETQ. This CDR3 is CASSTGTDEKLFF. CDR3 DNA: TGCGCCAGCAGCACCGGGACAGATGAAAAACTGTTTTTT.

V and J are TRBV7-9 and TRBJ2-1; 10 bases fit TRBD2. The CDR3 extends over 16 amino acids. The J segment lost 6 bases and the V segment lost 5 bases, leaving 10 bases of the junction unmatched. Per germline, CDR1 SEHNR and CDR2 FQNEAQ (reference sequence). CDR3 bases: TGTGCCAGCAGCGTTTTAGCGGGGGGTTTAGGCAATGAGCAGTTCTTC. This gives the protein CASSVLAGGLGNEQFF.

V usage is TRBV28 and J usage is TRBJ1-4; 7 nucleotides match TRBD1. Germline assignment: CDR1 MDHEN and CDR2 SYDVKM. The CDR3 runs to 16 residues. J gave up 7 bases and V 4 bases, and 12 bases lay outside the gene matches. The CDR3 is CASSSSHRGIAEKLFF. The CDR3, as DNA: TGTGCCAGCAGTTCCTCCCACAGGGGTATCGCTGAAAAACTGTTTTTT.

The gene calls are TRBV5-1 and TRBJ2-5; 8 bases align to TRBD1. The CDR3 spans 16 residues. Germline loops: CDR1 SGHRS, CDR2 YFSETQ. The V segment lost 0 bases and the J segment 4 bases; nucleotides outside the gene matches: 8. The CDR3: CASSLGLPGGAETQYF. The CDR3 bases are TGCGCCAGCAGCTTGGGGCTTCCAGGGGGCGCAGAGACCCAGTACTTC.

This CDR3 reads CASRDDLAGGHRYF. In nucleotides, the CDR3 is TGTGCCAGCAGAGATGACTTAGCGGGGGGACACCGCTACTTC. The chain combines TRBV2 with TRBJ2-5, with 10 positions matching TRBD2. Germline CDR1 is SNHLY and CDR2 is FYNNEI. The CDR3 totals 14 residues. Trimming removed 6 bases from V and 14 bases from J; junction bases left unmatched: 15.

The genes are TRBV19 and TRBJ1-3; D gene unclear. Germline CDR1 is LNHDA and CDR2 is SQIVND (reference sequence). The ends were cut back, 6 bases at V and 3 bases at J, with 15 bases in the middle. The CDR3 sequence is 15 residues long. The CDR3, as DNA: TGTGCCAGTAGCAACATTCTTCCGGGTGGAAACACCATATATTTT. Amino acids: CASSNILPGGNTIYF. The complete variable domain, with remaining parts taken from reference TRBV19 and TRBJ1-3, reads DGGITQSPKYLFRKEGQNVTLSCEQNLNHDAMYWYRQDPGQGLRLIYYSQIVNDFQKGDIAEGYSVSREKKESFPLTVTSAQKNPTAFYLCASSNILPGGNTIYFGEGSWLTVV.